The present entry profiles one TCR beta chain with its context. Its cognate antigen is unknown. This specimen comes from a study of T-cell memory formation after mild COVID-19. TCRdb independently ran MiXCR on the 5' RACE reads; one entry per CDR3 protein. The sample yields approximately 400,000 distinct CDR3 sequences, roughly 24% seen once. Study observations and caveats: From day 15 to 85, contracting clones were balanced between CD4 and CD8, whereas later expanders leaned toward CD4+. CM and EM subsets held most contracting CD4+ clones; EMRA held CD8+ ones.

V lost 3 bases and J lost 5, with 12 bases in between. CDR1 is SGHRS, CDR2 YFSETQ, per germline. The CDR3 runs to 14 residues. This TCR was recovered from an adult woman who had mild COVID-19 (a few samples of this study predate the infection). Cell type and time point are not known. Material: PBMCs or a T cell subset sorted from them (not recorded which). This chain uses TRBV5-1 with TRBJ2-1; D possibly matches TRBD1 or TRBD2 (5 bases each). CDR3 coding DNA: TGCGCCAGCAGCTGGAAGGGGAGCAACAATGAGCAGTTCTTC. Translated: CASSWKGSNNEQFF.